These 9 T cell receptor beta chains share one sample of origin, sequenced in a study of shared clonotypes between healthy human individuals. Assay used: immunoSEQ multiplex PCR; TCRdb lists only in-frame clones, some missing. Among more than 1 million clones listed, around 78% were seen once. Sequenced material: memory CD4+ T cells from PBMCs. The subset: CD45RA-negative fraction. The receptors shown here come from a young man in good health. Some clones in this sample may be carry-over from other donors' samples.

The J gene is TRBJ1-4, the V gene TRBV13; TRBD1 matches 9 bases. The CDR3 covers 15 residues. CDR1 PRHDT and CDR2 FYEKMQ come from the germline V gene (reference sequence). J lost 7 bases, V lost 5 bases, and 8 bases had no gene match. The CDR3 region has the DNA TGTGCCAGCAGCGCTTACAGGGGGCGAGGTGAAAAACTGTTTTTT. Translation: CASSAYRGRGEKLFF.

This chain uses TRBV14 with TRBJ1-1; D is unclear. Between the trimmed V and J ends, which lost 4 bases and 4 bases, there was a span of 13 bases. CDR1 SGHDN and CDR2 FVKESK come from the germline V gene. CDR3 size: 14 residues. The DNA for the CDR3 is TGTGCCAGCAGCCCCAATCCTAGTATCACTGAAGCTTTCTTT. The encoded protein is CASSPNPSITEAFF.

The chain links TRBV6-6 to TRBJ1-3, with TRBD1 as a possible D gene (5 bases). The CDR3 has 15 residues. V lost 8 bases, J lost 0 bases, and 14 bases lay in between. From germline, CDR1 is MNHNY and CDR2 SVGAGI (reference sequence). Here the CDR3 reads CASRRGGSSGNTIYF. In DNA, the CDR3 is TGTGCCAGCCGTCGGGGGGGTAGCTCTGGAAACACCATATATTTT.

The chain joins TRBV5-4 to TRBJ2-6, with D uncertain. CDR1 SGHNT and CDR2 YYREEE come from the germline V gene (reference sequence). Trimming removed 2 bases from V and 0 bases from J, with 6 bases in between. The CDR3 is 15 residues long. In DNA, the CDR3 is TGTGCCAGCAGCTTAGACAACTCTGGGGCCAACGTCCTGACTTTC. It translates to CASSLDNSGANVLTF.

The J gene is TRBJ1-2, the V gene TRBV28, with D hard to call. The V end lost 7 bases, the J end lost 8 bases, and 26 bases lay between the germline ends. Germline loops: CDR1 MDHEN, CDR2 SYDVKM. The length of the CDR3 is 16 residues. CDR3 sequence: CASTTPGGADPVGYTF. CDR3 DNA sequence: TGTGCCAGCACTACTCCGGGAGGCGCCGATCCTGTGGGCTACACCTTC.

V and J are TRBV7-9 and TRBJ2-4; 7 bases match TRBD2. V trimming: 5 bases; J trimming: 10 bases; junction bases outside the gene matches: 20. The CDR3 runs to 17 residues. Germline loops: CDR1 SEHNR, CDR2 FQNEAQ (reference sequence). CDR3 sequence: CASSPIMGEGPRGIQYF. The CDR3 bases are TGTGCCAGCAGCCCCATTATGGGGGAGGGCCCTAGGGGTATTCAGTACTTC.

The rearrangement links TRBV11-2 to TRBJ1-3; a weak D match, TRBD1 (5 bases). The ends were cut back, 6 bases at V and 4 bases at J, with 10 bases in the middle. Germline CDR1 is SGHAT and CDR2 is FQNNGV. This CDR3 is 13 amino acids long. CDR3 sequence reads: CASRFPGGNTIYF. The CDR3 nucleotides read TGTGCCAGCAGGTTCCCAGGGGGAAACACCATATATTTT.

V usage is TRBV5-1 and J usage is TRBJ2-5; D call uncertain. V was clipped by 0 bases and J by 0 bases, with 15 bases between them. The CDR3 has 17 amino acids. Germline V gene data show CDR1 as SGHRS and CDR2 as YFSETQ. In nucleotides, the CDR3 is TGCGCCAGCAGCTTGGCCGAACAGCCAGCCCACCAAGAGACCCAGTACTTC. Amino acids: CASSLAEQPAHQETQYF. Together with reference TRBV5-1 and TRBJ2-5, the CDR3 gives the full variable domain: KAGVTQTPRYLIKTRGQQVTLSCSPISGHRSVSWYQQTPGQGLQFLFEYFSETQRNKGNFPGRFSGRQFSNSRSEMNVSTLELGDSALYLCASSLAEQPAHQETQYFGPGTRLLVL.

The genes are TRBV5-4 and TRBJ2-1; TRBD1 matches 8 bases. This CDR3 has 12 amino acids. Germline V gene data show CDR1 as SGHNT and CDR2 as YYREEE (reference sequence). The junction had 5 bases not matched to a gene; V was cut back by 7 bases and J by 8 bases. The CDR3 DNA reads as TGTGCCAGCCGCGGACAGGGTTATGAGCAGTTCTTC. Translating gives CASRGQGYEQFF.